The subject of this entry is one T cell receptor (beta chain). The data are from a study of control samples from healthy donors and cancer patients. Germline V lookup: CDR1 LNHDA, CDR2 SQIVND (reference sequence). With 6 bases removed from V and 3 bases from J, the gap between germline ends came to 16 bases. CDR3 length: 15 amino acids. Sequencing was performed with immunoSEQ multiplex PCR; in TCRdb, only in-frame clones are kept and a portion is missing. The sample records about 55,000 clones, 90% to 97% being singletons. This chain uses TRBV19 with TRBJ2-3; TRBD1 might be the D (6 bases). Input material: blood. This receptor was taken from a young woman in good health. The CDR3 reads CASRGWQGMTDTQYF. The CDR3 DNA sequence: TGTGCCAGTAGAGGGTGGCAGGGGATGACAGATACGCAGTATTTT.